The clone carrying this T cell receptor beta chain was found once. What it binds is not known. Other DNA sequences from this sample encode an identical CDR3 as well. The junction had 1 base not matched to a gene; V was cut back by 3 bases and J by 3 bases. CDR3 length: 13 amino acids. Germline V gives CDR1 LNHDA, CDR2 SQIVND (reference sequence). These data are taken from a study of cytomegalovirus exposure and HLA in healthy donors. Background on the study: Across about 400 genotyped donors, approximately 80% landed in the Caucasian-associated ancestry cluster.

Among the donors, all were healthy bone marrow donors. The primer mix had 60 Vbeta and 13 Jbeta primers. Authors' data handling: Counted up in a later analysis, unique TCR beta chains came to about 80 million, with 9.5 million to 13 million shared. Measured with immunoSEQ multiplex PCR; TCRdb has only the in-frame clones, and not every one. That table supplies the V and J calls and clone size; D and trimming were determined from the DNA. The table records roughly 190,000 clones, around 80% of them present only once. Whole-study findings and limits: From TCR beta sequences, most subjects' HLA-A and HLA-B alleles were reportedly predicted accurately.

The chain carries TRBV19 and TRBJ1-1; TRBD1 aligns across 7 bases. The material sequenced was PBMCs. The receptor was isolated from a man aged 35-49 years in good health and CMV-seropositive. CDR3: CASSIDRDTEAFF. For the CDR3, the DNA is TGTGCCAGTAGTATTGACAGGGACACTGAAGCTTTCTTT. The full variable domain, completed using reference TRBV19 and TRBJ1-1, is DGGITQSPKYLFRKEGQNVTLSCEQNLNHDAMYWYRQDPGQGLRLIYYSQIVNDFQKGDIAEGYSVSREKKESFPLTVTSAQKNPTAFYLCASSIDRDTEAFFGQGTRLTVV.